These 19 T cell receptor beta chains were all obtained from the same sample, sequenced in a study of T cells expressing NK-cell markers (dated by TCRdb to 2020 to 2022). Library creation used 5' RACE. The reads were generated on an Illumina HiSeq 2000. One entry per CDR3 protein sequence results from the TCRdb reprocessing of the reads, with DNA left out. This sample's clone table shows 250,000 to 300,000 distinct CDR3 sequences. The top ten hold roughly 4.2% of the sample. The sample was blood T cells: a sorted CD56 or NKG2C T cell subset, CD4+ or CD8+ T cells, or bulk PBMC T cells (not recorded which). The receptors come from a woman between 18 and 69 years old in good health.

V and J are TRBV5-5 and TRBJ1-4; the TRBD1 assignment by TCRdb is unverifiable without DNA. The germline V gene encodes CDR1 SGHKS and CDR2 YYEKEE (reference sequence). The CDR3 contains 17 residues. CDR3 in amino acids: CASSSGPDRGLGEKLFF.

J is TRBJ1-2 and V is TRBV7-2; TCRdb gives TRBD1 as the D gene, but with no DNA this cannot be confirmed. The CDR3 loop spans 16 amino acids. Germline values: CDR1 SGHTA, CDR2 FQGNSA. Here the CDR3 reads CASSLGIGQGQGGYTF.

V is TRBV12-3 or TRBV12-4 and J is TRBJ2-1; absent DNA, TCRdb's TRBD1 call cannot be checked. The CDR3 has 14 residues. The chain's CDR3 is CASSPLPAYNEQFF.

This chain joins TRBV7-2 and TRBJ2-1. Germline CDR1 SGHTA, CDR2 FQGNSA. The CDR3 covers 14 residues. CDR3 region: CASSLLAAYNEQFF.

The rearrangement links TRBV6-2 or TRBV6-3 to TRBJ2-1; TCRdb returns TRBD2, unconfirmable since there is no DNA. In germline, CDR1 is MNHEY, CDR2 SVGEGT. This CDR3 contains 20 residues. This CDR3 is CASSCGTPLLQAAGNNEQFF.

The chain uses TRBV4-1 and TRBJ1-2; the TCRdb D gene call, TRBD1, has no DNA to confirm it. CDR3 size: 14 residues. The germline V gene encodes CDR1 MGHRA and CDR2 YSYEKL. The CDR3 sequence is CASSQDREYYGYTF.

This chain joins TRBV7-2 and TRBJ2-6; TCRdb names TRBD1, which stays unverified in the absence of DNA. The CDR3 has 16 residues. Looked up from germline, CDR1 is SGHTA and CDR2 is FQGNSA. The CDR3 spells CASGDRGNSGANVLTF.

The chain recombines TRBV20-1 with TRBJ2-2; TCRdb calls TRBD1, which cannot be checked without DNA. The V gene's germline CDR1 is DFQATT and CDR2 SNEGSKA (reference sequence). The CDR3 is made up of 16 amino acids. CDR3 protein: CSARDGRTGNTGELFF.

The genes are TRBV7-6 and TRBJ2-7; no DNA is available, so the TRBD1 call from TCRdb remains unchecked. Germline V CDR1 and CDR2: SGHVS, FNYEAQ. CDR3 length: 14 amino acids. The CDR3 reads CASSERTGDYEQYF. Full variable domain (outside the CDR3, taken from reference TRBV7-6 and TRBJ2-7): GAGVSQSPRYKVTKRGQDVALRCDPISGHVSLYWYRQALGQGPEFLTYFNYEAQQDKSGLPNDRFSAERPEGSISTLTIQRTEQRDSAMYRCASSERTGDYEQYFGPGTRLTVT.

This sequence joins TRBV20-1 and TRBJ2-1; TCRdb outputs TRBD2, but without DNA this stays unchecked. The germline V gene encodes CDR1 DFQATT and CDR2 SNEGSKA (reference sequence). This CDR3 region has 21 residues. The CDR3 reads CSARPASRLPSTVYAYNEQFF.

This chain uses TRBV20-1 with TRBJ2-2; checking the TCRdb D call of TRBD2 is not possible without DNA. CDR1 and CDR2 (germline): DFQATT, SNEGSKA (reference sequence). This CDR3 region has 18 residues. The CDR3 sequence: CSARNNLGTSGNTGELFF.

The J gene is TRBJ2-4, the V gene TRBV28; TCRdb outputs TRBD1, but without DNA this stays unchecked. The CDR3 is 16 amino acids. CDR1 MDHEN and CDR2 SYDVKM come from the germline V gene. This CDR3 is CASSRAAEIAKNIQYF.

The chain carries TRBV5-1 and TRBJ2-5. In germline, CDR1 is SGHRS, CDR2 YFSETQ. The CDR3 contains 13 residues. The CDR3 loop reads CASRLAEEETQYF.

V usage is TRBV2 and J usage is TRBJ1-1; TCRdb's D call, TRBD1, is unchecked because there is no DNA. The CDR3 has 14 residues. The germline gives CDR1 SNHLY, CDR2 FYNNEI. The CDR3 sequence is CASRGGRLNTEAFF.

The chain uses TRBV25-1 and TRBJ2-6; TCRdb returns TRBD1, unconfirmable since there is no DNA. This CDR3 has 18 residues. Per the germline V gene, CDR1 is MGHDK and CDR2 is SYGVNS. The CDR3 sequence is CASANSGQGISGANVLTF.

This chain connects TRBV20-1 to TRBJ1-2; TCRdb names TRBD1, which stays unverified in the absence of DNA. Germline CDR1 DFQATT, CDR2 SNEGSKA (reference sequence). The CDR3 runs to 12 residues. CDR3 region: CSATYRGGGYTF.

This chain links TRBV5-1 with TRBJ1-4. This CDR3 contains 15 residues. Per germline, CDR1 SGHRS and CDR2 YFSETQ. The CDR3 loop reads CASSLRVGANEKLFF.

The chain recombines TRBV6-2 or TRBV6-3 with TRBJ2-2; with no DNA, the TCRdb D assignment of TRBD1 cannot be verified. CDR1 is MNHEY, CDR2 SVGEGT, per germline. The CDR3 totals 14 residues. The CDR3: CASRPRPTAGELFF.

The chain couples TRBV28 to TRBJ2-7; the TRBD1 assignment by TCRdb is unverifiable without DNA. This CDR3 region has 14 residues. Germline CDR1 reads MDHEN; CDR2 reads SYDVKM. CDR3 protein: CASSPGTGRLEQYF.